What follows are 26 T cell receptor beta chains derived from one specimen sequenced in a study of blood T cell repertoires in COVID-19. The method was immunoSEQ multiplex PCR; TCRdb's version includes in-frame clones alone and lacks a portion of them. The table includes 170,000 or so clones, approximately 80% detected once. Sequenced input: peripheral blood. The receptors here all came from a human donor in a cohort sampled during active COVID-19.

This chain links TRBV5-6 with TRBJ2-7; 12 bases are a match to TRBD2. CDR1 is SGHDT and CDR2 is YYEEEE in the germline V gene. The CDR3 sequence is 16 residues long. Trimming at V came to 3 bases and at J to 6 bases, leaving 10 bases not matched to a gene. CDR3 sequence: CASSSVRTSGNREQYF. In nucleotides, the CDR3 is TGTGCCAGCAGCTCCGTTCGGACTAGCGGGAACCGCGAGCAGTACTTC.

The V and J genes are TRBV7-3 and TRBJ2-5, with TRBD1 as a possible D gene (5 bases). The CDR3 is 14 residues long. V lost 5 bases to trimming and J lost 7 bases, with 17 bases between them. CDR1 and CDR2 (germline): SGHTA, FQGTGA. CDR3 nucleotide sequence: TGTGCCAGCAGCCCCGGTGACCGTAGGGGGACCCAGTACTTC. Its translation is CASSPGDRRGTQYF.

This clone was observed a handful of times. V is TRBV6-2 or TRBV6-3 and J is TRBJ2-5; D is perhaps TRBD1 (5 bases). This CDR3 spans 15 amino acids. The ends were cut back, 4 bases at V and 5 bases at J, with 17 bases in the middle. Per the germline V gene, CDR1 is MNHEY and CDR2 is SVGEGT. CDR3 coding DNA: TGTGCCAGCAGTTTCCCGGACACCCCTGCGGAGACCCAGTACTTC. Amino acid sequence: CASSFPDTPAETQYF.

The chain is built from TRBV5-4 and TRBJ1-4, with D maybe TRBD1 (6 bases). In germline, CDR1 is SGHNT, CDR2 YYREEE (reference sequence). Deletions cut 5 bases from V and 8 bases from J, with 19 bases between. This CDR3 comprises 15 residues. The CDR3 nucleotides read TGTGCCAGCAGTTCGGGGGGTAGGGGGGAAGAAAAACTGTTTTTT. It is translated as CASSSGGRGEEKLFF.

This clone was seen a few times. This chain joins TRBV6-2 or TRBV6-3 and TRBJ1-1; TRBD1 matches at 7 bases. CDR3 length equals 13 residues. Germline loops: CDR1 MNHEY, CDR2 SVGEGT. The V and J ends lost 4 bases and 7 bases, in that order; junction bases with no gene match: 6. The CDR3 region has the DNA TGTGCCAGCAGTTGGGGGACAGTTGGTGAAGCTTTCTTT. As protein: CASSWGTVGEAFF.

CDR3 DNA: TGTGCCAGCAGTGAAGTCGGGACATACACCGGGGAGCTGTTTTTT. It is translated as CASSEVGTYTGELFF. The rearrangement joins TRBV6-1 to TRBJ2-2; D is perhaps TRBD1 (6 bases). This CDR3 region has 15 residues. V shed 1 base and J shed 3 bases, with 9 bases lying between them. Germline CDR1 MNHNS, CDR2 SASEGT.

This chain uses TRBV4-1 with TRBJ2-7; 9 bases align to TRBD2. The CDR3 covers 14 residues. V gave up 1 base and J gave up 4 bases; unmatched junction bases: 2. CDR1 MGHRA and CDR2 YSYEKL come from the germline V gene. The CDR3 DNA follows: TGCGCCAGCAGCCAAGGGCGGGGGGGATACGAGCAGTACTTC. Protein product: CASSQGRGGYEQYF.

The J gene is TRBJ2-1, the V gene TRBV6-5, with 7 bases fitting TRBD2. CDR1 and CDR2 from the germline V gene are MNHEY and SVGAGI. The CDR3 has 15 residues. V shed 7 bases, J shed 0 bases, and the junction held 6 bases outside the gene matches. The CDR3 spells CASTTGLSSYNEQFF. The CDR3, as DNA: TGTGCCAGCACCACGGGACTATCCTCCTACAATGAGCAGTTCTTC.

The chain is built from TRBV27 and TRBJ2-7; D possibly corresponds to TRBD1 (6 bases). Looked up from germline, CDR1 is MNHEY and CDR2 is SMNVEV (reference sequence). V lost 5 bases and J 2 bases, leaving 13 bases between the germline ends. This CDR3 region has 14 residues. Here the CDR3 DNA reads TGTGCCAGCAGTCAGGGGCACATAACCTACGAGCAGTACTTC. Translation: CASSQGHITYEQYF.

The chain recombines TRBV12-5 with TRBJ2-1; 8 positions match TRBD1. J gave up 7 bases and V 1 base, and 9 bases lay outside the gene matches. Germline CDR1 reads LGHNT; CDR2 reads FRNRAP. CDR3 length: 16 residues. The CDR3 protein is CASGLALGTGMNEQFF. In nucleotides, the CDR3 is TGTGCTAGTGGTTTGGCCCTCGGGACAGGTATGAATGAGCAGTTCTTC.

This clone appeared a few times. Here the CDR3 DNA reads TGTGCCAGTAGTATTTGGGGCGGCACCACTGAAGCTTTCTTT. Its protein is CASSIWGGTTEAFF. This chain uses TRBV19 with TRBJ1-1, with D perhaps TRBD1 (5 bases). This CDR3 has 14 amino acids. V was cut by 3 bases and J by 4 bases, with 12 bases left in between. Germline values: CDR1 LNHDA, CDR2 SQIVND (reference sequence).

This rearrangement joins TRBV6-5 to TRBJ2-7, with D perhaps matching TRBD1 (5 bases). Germline CDR1 and CDR2: MNHEY and SVGAGI. This CDR3 region has 14 residues. Between the trimmed V and J ends, which lost 2 bases and 2 bases, there was a span of 10 bases. The CDR3 sequence: CASSYGSGPYEQYF. CDR3 nucleotides: TGTGCCAGCAGTTACGGGTCAGGGCCCTACGAGCAGTACTTC.

CDR3 sequence: CASSVATGAHRGGYTF. CDR3 DNA: TGTGCCAGCAGCGTAGCGACAGGGGCCCACCGGGGTGGATACACCTTC. The V and J genes are TRBV9 and TRBJ1-2; TRBD1 matches at 8 bases. The CDR3 runs to 16 residues. V lost 0 bases, J lost 11 bases, and 15 bases stayed unmatched. CDR1 is SGDLS, CDR2 YYNGEE, per germline.

The chain employs TRBV6-2 or TRBV6-3 and TRBJ2-6, with 10 bases fitting TRBD1. Germline assignment: CDR1 MNHEY and CDR2 SVGEGT. CDR3 length: 21 residues. After removal of 5 bases from V and 4 bases from J, the junction contained 20 bases not matched to a gene. The CDR3 loop is CASSRPYRTGGPPLGANVLTF. As DNA, the CDR3 is TGTGCCAGCAGTCGCCCTTATAGGACAGGGGGGCCTCCTCTCGGGGCCAACGTCCTGACTTTC.

This rearrangement joins TRBV10-1 to TRBJ2-2; D may be TRBD2 (7 bases). CDR1 and CDR2 from the germline V gene are WNHNN and SYGVQD (reference sequence). This CDR3 has 16 amino acids. The V gene lost 3 bases and the J gene lost 0 bases, with 11 bases spanning the gap. CDR3 residues: CASSDDGGPNTGELFF. The CDR3, as DNA: TGCGCCAGCAGTGACGACGGGGGGCCGAACACCGGGGAGCTGTTTTTT.

The rearrangement joins TRBV19 to TRBJ2-3; the D gene is possibly TRBD2 (6 bases). CDR3 size: 15 residues. CDR1 and CDR2 (germline): LNHDA, SQIVND (reference sequence). Trimming cost V 4 bases and J 1 base, with 12 bases left between them. For the CDR3, the DNA is TGTGCCAGTAGTAAAAGCGGGCTCGGCACAGATACGCAGTATTTT. It specifies CASSKSGLGTDTQYF.

This rearrangement joins TRBV18 to TRBJ2-3, with TRBD1 as a possible D gene (5 bases). V lost 0 bases to trimming and J lost 5 bases, with 15 bases between them. The CDR3 loop spans 16 amino acids. Germline V gene lookup returns CDR1 KGHSH and CDR2 LQKENI. CDR3 DNA: TGTGCCAGCTCACCACCGGGCAGGGTGGTGAAAGATACGCAGTATTTT. Its translation is CASSPPGRVVKDTQYF.

The J gene is TRBJ1-5, the V gene TRBV11-3; the match to TRBD1 covers 7 bases. V lost 5 bases to trimming and J lost 0 bases; unmatched junction nucleotides: 7. Germline V gene lookup returns CDR1 SGHNT and CDR2 YENEEA. The CDR3 loop spans 16 amino acids. CDR3 residues: CASSPWTGDSNQPQHF. CDR3 nucleotides: TGTGCCAGCAGCCCATGGACAGGAGATAGCAATCAGCCCCAGCATTTT.

Notes on this clone: In the same sample, other DNA sequences code for this CDR3. The chain is built from TRBV7-9 and TRBJ2-7, with D perhaps TRBD1 (6 bases). The germline V and J ends were trimmed by 1 base and 3 bases, with 10 bases remaining between them. The CDR3 contains 14 residues. Germline-derived CDR1 and CDR2 are SEHNR and FQNEAQ (reference sequence). CDR3 in amino acids: CASSLGGQNYEQYF. Here the CDR3 DNA reads TGTGCCAGCAGCTTAGGAGGACAGAACTACGAGCAGTACTTC.

The V call is TRBV6-6, the J call TRBJ2-3; weak D call: TRBD2 (6 bases). CDR3 size: 13 residues. CDR1 is MNHNY and CDR2 is SVGAGI in the germline V gene (reference sequence). The germline V and J ends were trimmed by 6 bases and 4 bases, with 11 bases remaining between them. The CDR3 reads CASRPWGADTQYF. For the CDR3, the DNA is TGTGCCAGCAGACCCTGGGGGGCAGATACGCAGTATTTT.

This chain uses TRBV3-1 (or the pseudogene TRBV3-2) with TRBJ2-7; D is possibly TRBD1 (5 bases). This CDR3 has 12 amino acids. CDR1 and CDR2 (germline): LGHDT, YNNKEL (reference sequence). Trimming took off 1 base at V and 5 bases at J, with 6 bases between the two ends. In DNA form, the CDR3 reads TGTGCCAGCAGCCAAGGCAGGGACGAGCAGTACTTC. This translates into CASSQGRDEQYF.

This rearrangement joins TRBV27 to TRBJ1-5; a possible D gene is TRBD1 (5 bases). V was clipped by 6 bases and J by 0 bases, with 12 bases between them. There are 15 residues in the CDR3. Germline CDR1 and CDR2: MNHEY and SMNVEV (reference sequence). The CDR3 protein is CASRDGGISNQPQHF. The CDR3, as DNA: TGTGCCAGCAGAGACGGGGGGATTAGCAATCAGCCCCAGCATTTT.

The V gene is TRBV2, the J gene TRBJ2-7; a weak D match, TRBD2 (6 bases). V lost 7 bases to trimming and J lost 4 bases, with 23 bases between them. Germline V gene lookup returns CDR1 SNHLY and CDR2 FYNNEI. There are 16 residues in the CDR3. CDR3 sequence: CASTEEMGPGGYEQYF. Written as DNA, the CDR3 is TGTGCCAGCACCGAGGAAATGGGGCCCGGGGGTTACGAGCAGTACTTC.

V and J are TRBV19 and TRBJ2-5; TRBD1 might be the D (5 bases). The CDR3 consists of 13 residues. Trimming pared 7 bases from V and 2 bases from J, leaving 11 bases between. CDR1 is LNHDA and CDR2 is SQIVND in the germline V gene (reference sequence). The CDR3 DNA is TGTGCCAGTAAAAGGGGCGTTCAAGAGACCCAGTACTTC. This encodes CASKRGVQETQYF.

There are a few counts of this clone. The CDR3 spells CASRLNRGLGEQYF. The CDR3, as DNA: TGTGCCAGCAGACTAAACAGGGGGCTAGGGGAGCAGTACTTC. The chain combines TRBV11-1 with TRBJ2-7; 9 bases are a match to TRBD1. CDR3 length: 14 residues. Trimming cost V 6 bases and J 7 bases; bases outside gene matches: 10. The germline gives CDR1 SGHAT, CDR2 FQDESV (reference sequence).

The chain carries TRBV4-1 and TRBJ2-7; 10 bases match TRBD1. Per the germline V gene, CDR1 is MGHRA and CDR2 is YSYEKL. J lost 2 bases, V lost 0 bases, and 4 bases had no gene match. The CDR3 sequence is 16 residues long. CDR3 sequence (DNA): TGCGCCAGCAGCCAAGAAGGGACAGGGGTTCCCTACGAGCAGTACTTC. It encodes CASSQEGTGVPYEQYF.